This is a list of T cell receptor beta chains from one sample in a study of circulating CD8 cells and anti-PD-1 response in melanoma. TCRdb used MiXCR to reprocess the reads, holding one entry per CDR3 protein. The sample yields 110 to 150 distinct CDR3 sequences, roughly 27% seen once. This sample comprised CD8+ T cells from PBMCs, obtained at baseline or after one month of anti-PD-1 therapy (not recorded which). Source of these receptors: a human donor with melanoma. Each CDR3 is given with its conserved first and last residue. D genes are given only for firm matches. Clone size appears in some rows only: once, few, many, or a class for an expanded clone.

j_gene | d_gene | v_gene | abundance | CDR3aa | CDR3nt
TRBJ2-1 | TRBD2 | TRBV7-3 | large | CASSLVIAGVNEQFF | TGTGCCAGCAGCTTGGTAATAGCGGGAGTTAATGAGCAGTTCTTC
TRBJ2-2 | TRBD2 | TRBV2 | hyperexpanded | CASTGREGLNTGELFF | TGTGCCAGCACCGGGAGGGAGGGATTGAACACCGGGGAGCTGTTTTTT
TRBJ1-3 | TRBD1 | TRBV20-1 | large | CSARDRDRSGNTIYF | TGCAGTGCTAGGGACCGGGACAGGTCTGGAAACACCATATATTTT
TRBJ2-7 | NA | TRBV2 | hyperexpanded | CASSPVQSSYEQYF | TGTGCCAGCAGCCCGGTCCAAAGCTCCTACGAGCAGTACTTC
TRBJ2-1 | NA | TRBV18 | NA | CASSKAGYSYNEQFF | TGTGCCAGCTCAAAAGCAGGATACTCCTACAATGAGCAGTTCTTC
TRBJ2-5 | TRBD2 | TRBV24-1 | large | CATSEIPTSGMETQYF | TGTGCCACCAGTGAAATCCCCACTAGCGGGATGGAGACCCAGTACTTC
TRBJ2-7 | TRBD2 | TRBV20-1 | large | CSARVLAGGSYEQYF | TGCAGTGCTAGAGTTCTAGCGGGCGGCTCCTACGAGCAGTACTTC
TRBJ2-5 | TRBD2 | TRBV27 | large | CASSEGLAGLLETQYF | TGTGCCAGCAGTGAGGGACTAGCGGGTCTGTTAGAGACCCAGTACTTC
TRBJ2-5 | NA | TRBV18 | large | CASSPPVGTGVFQETQYF | TGTGCCAGCTCACCACCAGTCGGGACCGGGGTCTTTCAAGAGACCCAGTACTTC
TRBJ2-7 | TRBD1 | TRBV20-1 | large | CSAAGTGFSYEQYF | TGCAGTGCGGCGGGGACAGGGTTTTCATACGAGCAGTACTTC
TRBJ2-7 | NA | TRBV4-1 | few | CASSQGAHREEQEQYF | TGCGCCAGCAGCCAAGGGGCTCACCGGGAAGAGCAGGAGCAGTACTTC
TRBJ2-2 | NA | TRBV12-5 | NA | CASLGGTGELVF | TGTGCTAGCCTCGGGGGTACTGGGGAGCTGGTTTTT
TRBJ1-5 | NA | TRBV28 | large | CASRAVDSLNQPQHF | TGTGCCAGCAGGGCCGTGGACAGCCTGAATCAGCCCCAGCATTTT
TRBJ2-7 | TRBD2 | TRBV2 | hyperexpanded | CASSQRETTYEQYF | TGTGCCAGCAGTCAGCGGGAGACCACCTACGAGCAGTACTTC
TRBJ1-1 | NA | TRBV19 | large | CASSIQGSTEAFF | TGTGCCAGTAGTATACAGGGTAGTACTGAAGCTTTCTTT
TRBJ2-3 | TRBD2 | TRBV12-5 | large | CASGSSKLAGGLADTQYF | TGTGCTAGTGGTTCCTCTAAACTAGCGGGAGGGCTAGCAGATACGCAGTATTTT
TRBJ2-7 | TRBD1 | TRBV15 | large | CATSRLRDSSYEQYF | TGTGCCACCAGCAGACTCCGGGACAGCTCCTACGAGCAGTACTTC
TRBJ2-7 | NA | TRBV11-2 | large | CASRDPGQDYEQYF | TGTGCCAGCAGAGATCCGGGACAAGACTACGAGCAGTACTTC
TRBJ2-5 | NA | TRBV11-2 | large | CASTPTLEETQYF | TGTGCCAGCACCCCCACCCTGGAAGAGACCCAGTACTTC
TRBJ2-7 | NA | TRBV7-2 | large | CASSFGQIYEQYF | TGTGCCAGCAGCTTTGGACAGATTTACGAGCAGTACTTC
TRBJ2-7 | NA | TRBV28 | large | CASSLLQGRYEQYF | TGTGCCAGCAGTTTATTGCAGGGCCGGTACGAGCAGTACTTC
TRBJ2-7 | NA | TRBV20-1 | NA | CSARVVGDISYEQYF | TGCAGTGCTAGAGTGGTAGGGGACATATCCTACGAGCAGTACTTC
TRBJ2-2 | NA | TRBV7-3 | hyperexpanded | CASSRLARGTGELFF | TGTGCCAGCAGCCGGCTAGCGAGAGGCACCGGGGAGCTGTTTTTT
TRBJ2-2 | NA | TRBV29-1 | hyperexpanded | CSVRRYTGELFF | TGCAGCGTCAGGAGGTACACCGGGGAGCTGTTTTTT
TRBJ2-1 | NA | TRBV27 | large | CASSLSWGQGGGPYNEQFF | TGTGCCAGCAGTTTATCGTGGGGTCAGGGGGGAGGCCCCTACAATGAGCAGTTCTTC
TRBJ2-1 | NA | TRBV2 | medium-sized | CASLPGTIYNEQFF | TGTGCCAGCTTACCGGGGACGATCTACAATGAGCAGTTCTTC
TRBJ1-1 | NA | TRBV2 | NA | CASSGLRTRTMNTEAFF | TGTGCCAGCAGTGGCCTCCGGACCCGGACCATGAACACTGAAGCTTTCTTT
TRBJ2-1 | NA | TRBV25-1 | large | CASMEGWGNEQFF | TGTGCCAGCATGGAGGGGTGGGGGAATGAGCAGTTCTTC
TRBJ2-7 | NA | TRBV12-5 | large | CASAPGPGDYEQYF | TGTGCTAGTGCTCCGGGACCGGGGGACTACGAGCAGTACTTC
TRBJ2-1 | TRBD1 | TRBV29-1 | hyperexpanded | CSVTGVVNEQFF | TGCAGCGTTACAGGGGTTGTGAATGAGCAGTTCTTC
TRBJ2-7 | NA | TRBV19 | large | CASSIVGTGPYEQYF | TGTGCCAGTAGCATCGTAGGGACGGGGCCCTACGAGCAGTACTTC
TRBJ1-4 | NA | TRBV7-8 | NA | CASSPTGTPNEKLFF | TGTGCCAGCAGCCCCACGGGAACACCTAATGAAAAACTGTTTTTT
TRBJ2-6 | NA | TRBV28 | medium-sized | CASRSRANVLTF | TGTGCCAGCAGGAGTAGGGCCAACGTCCTGACTTTC
TRBJ1-1 | NA | TRBV28 | large | CASTLRGYYPEAFF | TGTGCCAGCACGCTTCGGGGGTACTACCCTGAAGCTTTCTTT
TRBJ2-3 | NA | TRBV7-3 | large | CASSFPSDTQYF | TGTGCCAGCAGCTTCCCGTCAGATACGCAGTATTTT
TRBJ2-1 | NA | TRBV19 | medium-sized | CATLATNEQFF | TGTGCCACCCTCGCGACCAATGAGCAGTTCTTC
TRBJ2-7 | TRBD2 | TRBV10-3 | once | CASRAGGYEQYF | TGTGCCAGCCGTGCGGGAGGCTACGAGCAGTACTTC
TRBJ2-7 | NA | TRBV7-9 | medium-sized | CASSSQNSEQYF | TGTGCCAGCAGCTCTCAGAACTCCGAGCAGTACTTC
TRBJ2-1 | NA | TRBV29-1 | large | CSVGAGEDNEQFF | TGCAGTGTTGGGGCAGGGGAGGACAATGAGCAGTTCTTC
TRBJ1-6 | TRBD1 | TRBV20-1 | large | CSAMGTGGDPLHF | TGCAGTGCTATGGGGACAGGGGGGGATCCCCTCCACTTT
TRBJ1-5 | NA | TRBV19 | once | CASGQLRPKFQPQHF | TGTGCCAGTGGACAGTTGAGGCCAAAGTTTCAGCCCCAGCATTTT
TRBJ1-2 | NA | TRBV27 | NA | CASSFGRDYGYTF | TGTGCCAGCAGTTTCGGTAGGGACTATGGCTACACCTTC
TRBJ2-6 | TRBD1 | TRBV28 | hyperexpanded | CATDRGTGANVLTF | TGTGCCACAGACAGGGGCACTGGGGCCAACGTCCTGACTTTC
TRBJ2-7 | TRBD2 | TRBV20-1 | large | CSARDAGEAYEQYF | TGCAGTGCTAGAGACGCGGGAGAAGCTTACGAGCAGTACTTC
TRBJ1-3 | NA | TRBV20-1 | large | CSARDDTRSGNTIYF | TGCAGTGCTAGAGATGACACCCGCTCTGGAAACACCATATATTTT
TRBJ2-2 | NA | TRBV9 | NA | CASSVATTHTGELFF | TGTGCCAGCAGCGTAGCGACGACTCACACCGGGGAGCTGTTTTTT
TRBJ2-5 | TRBD2 | TRBV27 | hyperexpanded | CASSEGLAGLQETQYF | TGTGCCAGCAGTGAGGGACTAGCGGGCTTACAAGAGACCCAGTACTTC